These T cell receptor beta chains were read from a single sample in a study of CD8+ T cells in alopecia areata. Clones were read by immunoSEQ multiplex PCR, and TCRdb kept only the in-frame ones, dropping some. The data hold some 190,000 clones, with approximately 65% observed a single time. The sample was CD4+ T cells sorted from blood, taken at approximately week 45, from a patient treated with tofacitinib. All receptors derive from a human donor with alopecia areata. CDR3s include the opening cysteine and the closing phenylalanine or tryptophan. The order of the fields is CDR3 length, V gene, CDR3 protein.

CDR3 length: 13; V gene: TRBV30; CDR3 protein: CAWTDRGTDTQYF
CDR3 length: 14; V gene: TRBV14; CDR3 protein: CASSHGRGTDTQYF
CDR3 length: 15; V gene: TRBV9; CDR3 protein: CASSPTLSGANVLTF
CDR3 length: 13; V gene: TRBV5-1; CDR3 protein: CASSSENTGELFF
CDR3 length: 15; V gene: TRBV5-6; CDR3 protein: CASSRPGTRIGELFF
CDR3 length: 15; V gene: TRBV4-3; CDR3 protein: CASSPETGRGQPQHF
CDR3 length: 12; V gene: TRBV29-1; CDR3 protein: CSVGQGNQPQHF
CDR3 length: 14; V gene: TRBV2; CDR3 protein: CASSPPPGWAEAFF
CDR3 length: 14; V gene: TRBV6-1; CDR3 protein: CASHNFANTGELFF
CDR3 length: 14; V gene: TRBV29-1; CDR3 protein: CSVAGLLNTGELFF
CDR3 length: 15; V gene: TRBV27; CDR3 protein: CASSPPDSRNEKLFF
CDR3 length: 18; V gene: TRBV4-3; CDR3 protein: CASSQEDSGGAIYNEQFF
CDR3 length: 13; V gene: TRBV29-1; CDR3 protein: CSVVSLGDYEQYF
CDR3 length: 11; V gene: TRBV29-1; CDR3 protein: CSVRGGAGQYF
CDR3 length: 16; V gene: TRBV5-4; CDR3 protein: CASTNAGTSGGDTQYF
CDR3 length: 13; V gene: TRBV29-1; CDR3 protein: CSVGQGGTDTQYF
CDR3 length: 14; V gene: TRBV5-5; CDR3 protein: CASSLAGGNQPQHF
CDR3 length: 14; V gene: TRBV11-2; CDR3 protein: CASSLRDADSPLHF
CDR3 length: 13; V gene: TRBV29-1; CDR3 protein: CSVGTGAFGGYTF
CDR3 length: 14; V gene: TRBV5-1; CDR3 protein: CASSLKDQGTSYTF
CDR3 length: 13; V gene: TRBV18; CDR3 protein: CASSARTGYEQYF
CDR3 length: 11; V gene: TRBV29-1; CDR3 protein: CSVGDQETQYF
CDR3 length: 13; V gene: TRBV6-5; CDR3 protein: CASSQGHSYEQYF
CDR3 length: 10; V gene: TRBV29-1; CDR3 protein: CSVVRLEAFF
CDR3 length: 15; V gene: TRBV11-2; CDR3 protein: CASSFYQGFGETQYF
CDR3 length: 15; V gene: TRBV19; CDR3 protein: CASRPMGQGNTEAFF
CDR3 length: 12; V gene: TRBV30; CDR3 protein: CAWSQGGQPQHF
CDR3 length: 11; V gene: TRBV11-2; CDR3 protein: CASSLHYEQYF
CDR3 length: 13; V gene: TRBV7-2; CDR3 protein: CASSRDNSYEQYF
CDR3 length: 14; V gene: TRBV19; CDR3 protein: CASRLGQGARGYTF
CDR3 length: 13; V gene: TRBV7-2; CDR3 protein: CASSLTAFYGYTF
CDR3 length: 13; V gene: TRBV30; CDR3 protein: CAWSTQGSGEQYF
CDR3 length: 17; V gene: TRBV9; CDR3 protein: CASSGRRQGRSGNTIYF
CDR3 length: 16; V gene: TRBV9; CDR3 protein: CASSVSGLYSYNEQFF
CDR3 length: 13; V gene: TRBV2; CDR3 protein: CASKNRVGETQYF
CDR3 length: 12; V gene: TRBV4-3; CDR3 protein: CASSRSYYEQYF
CDR3 length: 16; V gene: TRBV30; CDR3 protein: CACWGVGQQEYNEQFF